This T cell receptor beta chain was identified in a study of blood T cells in healthy people across ages. Broader study findings: PBMCs left unsorted prevented a conclusive naive versus antigen-experienced comparison. Compared with aged donors, long-lived donors showed fewer expanded clones, suggesting selection.

Concerning this clonotype itself: Its target is not known.

The CDR3 spans 14 residues. Trimming took off 6 bases at V and 3 bases at J, with 15 bases between the two ends. Through a sample-barcoded 5' primer and a J-beta primer mix, a second PCR was run for roughly 6 to 12 cycles. TCRdb re-derived calls from the 5' RACE reads in MiXCR, one entry per CDR3 protein. There are around 700,000 distinct CDR3 sequences in the sample; roughly 25% occur only once, and 9.4% lies in the top ten. Each sample yielded at least 6 micrograms of PBMC total RNA. These data were also filed under a second study, of T cells of mothers and their children.

The sequenced sample consisted of blood. The sequence came from a boy under 18 in good health. This chain joins TRBV12-3 or TRBV12-4 and TRBJ2-7; D is unclear. The CDR3 spells CASSQYAENYEQYF. As DNA, the CDR3 is TGTGCCAGCAGCCAGTACGCTGAGAACTACGAGCAGTACTTC.